This TCR beta chain was identified during a study of T cell repertoires in cytomegalovirus infection. Study context: Public TCR beta signatures provided an indication of both CMV infection and a matching HLA type.

This CDR3 contains 14 residues. Trimming took 0 bases from V and 7 from J, leaving 15 bases between them. Per germline, CDR1 DFQATT and CDR2 SNEGSKA (reference sequence). Notes on this clonotype: What it binds is unknown.

Study-level points and caveats: The cumulative frequency of public TCR beta families identified carriers of CMV plus the relevant HLA. HLA-C-restricted CMV-specific TCR beta clonotypes prevailed in the ex vivo response.

TCRdb itself ran the reads through MiXCR, one entry per CDR3 protein. The sample yields about 260,000 distinct CDR3 sequences, 9.1% seen once. This TCR was sampled from a human donor in good health (CMV status not recorded). Some clones in this sample may be carry-over from other donors' samples. The chain recombines TRBV20-1 with TRBJ1-2; D call uncertain. Material: PBMCs. As DNA, the CDR3 is TGCAGTGCTAGAGATTTGGCAGCTAGCTTTGGCTACACCTTC. Its translation is CSARDLAASFGYTF.